This passage covers 3 T cell receptor beta chains from one sample sequenced in a study of T cells in Graves' hyperthyroidism and ophthalmopathy. Amplification yielded TCR beta CDR3 regions, with RNA transcripts as the source. During a first-round RT-PCR of the TCR CDR3, the HTBI primer set was used. MiXCR was run by TCRdb on the multiplex PCR reads, yielding one entry per CDR3 protein. The sample includes some 620,000 distinct CDR3 sequences, about 17% of them seen just once. Sequenced material: blood. The source of these receptors is a woman aged 25 to 39 with Graves' hyperthyroidism.

The genes are TRBV10-3 and TRBJ2-1; perhaps TRBD2 as D (5 bases). Germline V gives CDR1 ENHRY, CDR2 SYGVKD. The CDR3 has 13 residues. Trimming removed 3 bases from V and 5 bases from J, with 8 bases in between. The CDR3 is CAISESGHNEQFF. The CDR3 DNA sequence: TGTGCCATCAGTGAAAGCGGTCACAATGAGCAGTTCTTC.

This clonotype occurred once. One end of the junction does not line up with germline, which may come from a read error. V and J are TRBV30 and TRBJ2-5; D gene uncertain. The CDR3 consists of 11 residues. The germline V gene encodes CDR1 GTSNPN and CDR2 SVGIG (reference sequence). The CDR3 DNA reads TGTGCCTGGAGTGTATTGGAGACCCTGTACTTC. This codes for CAWSVLETLYF. The full variable domain, completed using reference TRBV30 and TRBJ2-5, is SQTIHQWPATLVQPVGSPLSLECTVEGTSNPNLYWYRQAAGRGLQLLFYSVGIGQISSEVPQNLSASRPQDRQFILSSKKLLLSDSGFYLCAWSVLETLYFGPGTRLLVL.

The chain carries TRBV6-1 and TRBJ2-2, with D maybe TRBD2 (6 bases). Looked up from germline, CDR1 is MNHNS and CDR2 is SASEGT. V was trimmed by 7 bases and J by 1 base, leaving 13 bases between them. The CDR3 contains 15 residues. The CDR3 protein is CASTHGGQNTGELFF. CDR3 coding DNA: TGTGCCAGCACCCACGGGGGTCAGAACACCGGGGAGCTGTTTTTT.